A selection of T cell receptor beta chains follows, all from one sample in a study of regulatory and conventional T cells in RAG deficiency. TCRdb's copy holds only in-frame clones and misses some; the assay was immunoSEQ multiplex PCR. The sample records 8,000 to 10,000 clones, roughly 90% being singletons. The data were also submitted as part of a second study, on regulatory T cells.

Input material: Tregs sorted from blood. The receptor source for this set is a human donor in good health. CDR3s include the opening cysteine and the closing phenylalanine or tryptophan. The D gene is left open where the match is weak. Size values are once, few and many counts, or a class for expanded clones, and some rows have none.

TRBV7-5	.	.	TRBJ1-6	TGTGCCAGCAGCACGGACCGGGCCGACAATTCACCCCTCCACTTT	CASSTDRADNSPLHF
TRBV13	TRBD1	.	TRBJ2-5	TGTGCCAGCAGCCTCCAGGGGGCTCGGGAGACCCAGTACTTC	CASSLQGARETQYF
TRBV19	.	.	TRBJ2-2	TGTGCCAGTAGTATCGTAGACCCCACCGGGGAGCTGTTTTTT	CASSIVDPTGELFF
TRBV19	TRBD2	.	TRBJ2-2	TGTGCCAGTAGTAGAGCGGGGATAGGGGCCGGGGAGCTGTTTTTT	CASSRAGIGAGELFF
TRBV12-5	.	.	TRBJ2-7	TGTGCTAGTGGTTTGGTACTACCCCCTTTGCCCGGGGACAGGAGGAGCGGGAGCTCCTACGAGCAGTACTTC	CASGLVLPPLPGDRRSGSSYEQYF
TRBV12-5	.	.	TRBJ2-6	TGTGCTAGTGGTTCAGGGGAGTCTGGGGCCAACGTCCTGACTTTC	CASGSGESGANVLTF
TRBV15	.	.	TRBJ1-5	TGTGCCACCGGGGCGGGGGTTCGTCAGCCCCAGCATTTT	CATGAGVRQPQHF
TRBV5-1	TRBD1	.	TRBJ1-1	TGCGCCAGCAGCTTGGGGGGTACCAGGGGGACTGAAGCTTTCTTT	CASSLGGTRGTEAFF
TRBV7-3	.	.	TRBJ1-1	TGTGCCAGCAGCCCCGTGGGGGGGAACACTGAAGCTTTCTTT	CASSPVGGNTEAFF
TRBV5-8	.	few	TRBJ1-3	TGTGCCAGCAGCTTCGGGTTGACAGGCGTCTCTGGAAACACCATATATTTT	CASSFGLTGVSGNTIYF
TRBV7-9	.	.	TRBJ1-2	TGTGCCAGCAGCTTAGCGCCCTGGGCTGTTTATGGCTACACCTTC	CASSLAPWAVYGYTF
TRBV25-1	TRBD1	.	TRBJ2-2	TGTGCCAGCAGCCCTAAAGGCCGGACAGGACTGCACACCGGGGAGCTGTTTTTT	CASSPKGRTGLHTGELFF
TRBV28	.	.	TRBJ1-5	TGTGCCAGCAGTTTTCCGAGAAGGTCGGGCAATCAGCCCCAGCATTTT	CASSFPRRSGNQPQHF
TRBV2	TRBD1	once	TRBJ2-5	TGTGCCAGCTCTCCTACTAGGGGGCCGGAGACCCAGTACTTC	CASSPTRGPETQYF
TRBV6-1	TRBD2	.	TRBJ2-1	TGTGCCAGCAGCCCCCTAGGACTAGCGGGCAATGAGCAGTTCTTC	CASSPLGLAGNEQFF